The rows below give T cell receptor beta chains drawn from one sample of a study of T-cell memory formation after mild COVID-19. TCRdb analysed the 5' RACE reads with MiXCR anew, one entry per CDR3 protein. The sample shows 180,000 or so distinct CDR3 sequences, approximately 16% of them seen only once. The sample was PBMCs or a T cell subset sorted from them (not recorded which). The receptors derive from an adult woman who had mild COVID-19 (a few samples of this study predate the infection). Cell type and time point are not known. CDR3s include the opening cysteine and the closing phenylalanine or tryptophan. A D gene is named only where the DNA matches it firmly. Size values are once, few and many counts, or a class for expanded clones, and some rows have none.

>13|TRBJ2-1|-|-|TRBV5-1
TGCGCCAGCAGTGGACAAGTGGAGGATGAGCAGTTCTTC
CASSGQVEDEQFF
>12|TRBJ1-3|-|few|TRBV5-1
TGCGCCAGCAGCTTGGACGGAAACACCATATATTTT
CASSLDGNTIYF
>16|TRBJ2-5|TRBD2|few|TRBV6-6
TGTGCCAGCACCGACGGCAGCGGGGGGGCCTATGAGACCCAGTACTTC
CASTDGSGGAYETQYF
>15|TRBJ1-5|-|-|TRBV6-5
TGTGCCAGCAGTTGGTCCGCGACGCTTAATCAGCCCCAGCATTTT
CASSWSATLNQPQHF
>14|TRBJ1-6|TRBD1|-|TRBV3-1
TGTGCCAGCAGTCGGACAGGGGGGAATTCACCCCTCCACTTT
CASSRTGGNSPLHF
>15|TRBJ2-2|TRBD2|-|TRBV7-9
TGTGCCAGCAGCCCTGGACTAGCAGACACCGGGGAGCTGTTTTTT
CASSPGLADTGELFF
>16|TRBJ2-1|-|-|TRBV7-9
TGTGCCAGCAGCTTAGCGATCGGACTACAATACAATGAGCAGTTCTTC
CASSLAIGLQYNEQFF
>16|TRBJ1-3|TRBD1|few|TRBV15
TGTGCCACCAGCAGTGACAGGGGGAGTTCTGGAAACACCATATATTTT
CATSSDRGSSGNTIYF
>11|TRBJ2-7|TRBD1|-|TRBV5-1
TGCGCCAGCAGCCCCGGACAGGGACAGTACTTC
CASSPGQGQYF
>14|TRBJ2-2|-|many|TRBV7-7
TGTGCCAGCAGCCCGACAGGGAACACCGGGGAGCTGTTTTTT
CASSPTGNTGELFF
>15|TRBJ2-5|TRBD2|-|TRBV5-4
TGTGCCAGCAGTCCAACGACGGCCGGGGGGGAGACCCAGTACTTC
CASSPTTAGGETQYF
>15|TRBJ1-1|-|-|TRBV3-1
TGTGCCAGCAGCCTCCATGGTCAGGGGAACACTGAAGCTTTCTTT
CASSLHGQGNTEAFF
>19|TRBJ2-1|-|few|TRBV20-1
TGCAGTGCTAGAGACCGGGACCGGGATTTTCGGAGCTCCTACAATGAGCAGTTCTTC
CSARDRDRDFRSSYNEQFF
>15|TRBJ2-3|TRBD2|-|TRBV29-1
TGCAGCGTAGCTCCCGGGACTACAAGCACAGATACGCAGTATTTT
CSVAPGTTSTDTQYF
>13|TRBJ1-1|-|many|TRBV24-1
TGTGCCACCAGTGATGTGACGAACACTGAAGCTTTCTTT
CATSDVTNTEAFF
>15|TRBJ2-5|-|few|TRBV10-3
TGTGCCATCAGTGAGCGCGGACTGGCTGGGGAGACCCAGTACTTC
CAISERGLAGETQYF
>18|TRBJ2-1|TRBD1|many|TRBV5-1
TGCGCCAGCATGTTGGGACAGGGGAGTAGAAGGGCCTACAATGAGCAGTTCTTC
CASMLGQGSRRAYNEQFF
>14|TRBJ1-2|-|few|TRBV7-9
TGTGCCAGCAGAGATTACGGGAGAGCGGATGGCTACACCTTC
CASRDYGRADGYTF
>14|TRBJ2-5|TRBD1|-|TRBV11-3
TGTGCCAGCAGCCGCAGGGGGCCGCAAGAGACCCAGTACTTC
CASSRRGPQETQYF
>17|TRBJ2-7|TRBD2|few|TRBV10-3
TGTGCCATCAGTGAGTCCGGTACTAGCGGGGGGGCTTACGAGCAGTACTTC
CAISESGTSGGAYEQYF